A selection of T cell receptor beta chains follows, all from one sample in a study of beta chain features in type 1 diabetes. Assay: immunoSEQ multiplex PCR; the TCRdb copy retains only in-frame clones and omits some. There are over 700,000 clones in the sample; 17% occur only once, and around 0.02% lies in the top ten. Sequences were obtained from naive CD4+ T cells from blood. These receptors all come from a woman between 18 and 29 years old in good health. Each CDR3 is given with its conserved first and last residue. D genes are given only for firm matches. Rows give clone size only sometimes, using once, few, many, or a class for an expanded clone.

cdr3_nt: TGTGCCAGCAGGACAGAGTCCTACAATGAGCAGTTCTTC; cdr3_aa: CASRTESYNEQFF; d_call: -; v_call: TRBV28; clone_size: few; j_call: TRBJ2-1
cdr3_nt: TGCGCCAGCAGCCAAGAGATAGCGGGAGTTTTAAATGAGCAGTTCTTC; cdr3_aa: CASSQEIAGVLNEQFF; d_call: TRBD2; v_call: TRBV4-1; clone_size: -; j_call: TRBJ2-1
cdr3_nt: TGTGCCAGCAGTGAAATAAGGGACAATGAGCAGTTCTTC; cdr3_aa: CASSEIRDNEQFF; d_call: -; v_call: TRBV2; clone_size: few; j_call: TRBJ2-1
cdr3_nt: TGTGCCAGCAGCTCAGAGGGTCTTGTCACTGAAGCTTTCTTT; cdr3_aa: CASSSEGLVTEAFF; d_call: -; v_call: TRBV7-3; clone_size: few; j_call: TRBJ1-1
cdr3_nt: TGTGCCAGCAGCCCTACTCCCTGGGTGAGGAAAGAGACCCAGTACTTC; cdr3_aa: CASSPTPWVRKETQYF; d_call: -; v_call: TRBV7-2; clone_size: -; j_call: TRBJ2-5
cdr3_nt: TGTGCCAGCAGCTCCCGGGACAGGGGTGAGACCCAGTACTTC; cdr3_aa: CASSSRDRGETQYF; d_call: TRBD1; v_call: TRBV7-2; clone_size: few; j_call: TRBJ2-5
cdr3_nt: TGTGCCAGCAACATCCTAGGGTCTGGGGCCAACGTCCTGACTTTC; cdr3_aa: CASNILGSGANVLTF; d_call: -; v_call: TRBV7-2; clone_size: -; j_call: TRBJ2-6
cdr3_nt: TGTGCCAGCACGCAGACAGGGGGGCAGCCCCAGCATTTT; cdr3_aa: CASTQTGGQPQHF; d_call: TRBD1; v_call: TRBV6-6; clone_size: few; j_call: TRBJ1-5
cdr3_nt: TGTGCCAGCAGCTCTGGGAGGGGTCTGGCTTGTTTCTTC; cdr3_aa: CASSSGRGLACFF; d_call: TRBD2; v_call: TRBV7-2; clone_size: few; j_call: TRBJ2-1
cdr3_nt: TGTGCCAGCAGCCTTGCGGACAGAAGTGAGCAGTTCTTC; cdr3_aa: CASSLADRSEQFF; d_call: -; v_call: TRBV7-3; clone_size: -; j_call: TRBJ2-1
cdr3_nt: TGTGCCAGCAGGAGAGGAAGCACAGATACGCAGTATTTT; cdr3_aa: CASRRGSTDTQYF; d_call: -; v_call: TRBV6-5; clone_size: -; j_call: TRBJ2-3
cdr3_nt: TGTGCCAGCAGCTTGGAAACAGATACGCAGTATTTT; cdr3_aa: CASSLETDTQYF; d_call: -; v_call: TRBV5-4; clone_size: -; j_call: TRBJ2-3
cdr3_nt: TGTGCCAGTAGTCATCCCCCCACCTACGAGCAGTACTTC; cdr3_aa: CASSHPPTYEQYF; d_call: -; v_call: TRBV19; clone_size: few; j_call: TRBJ2-7
cdr3_nt: TGTGCCAGCAGCTTGGGTAGCGGGAGTCTCTACAATGAGCAGTTCTTC; cdr3_aa: CASSLGSGSLYNEQFF; d_call: TRBD2; v_call: TRBV5-4; clone_size: few; j_call: TRBJ2-1
cdr3_nt: TGCAGCGTTGAAGGGCGGGAGTGGCGCTACAATGAGCAGTTCTTC; cdr3_aa: CSVEGREWRYNEQFF; d_call: TRBD2; v_call: TRBV29-1; clone_size: -; j_call: TRBJ2-1
cdr3_nt: TGTGCCAGCAGCTTGCGGAGCACTGAAGCTTTCTTT; cdr3_aa: CASSLRSTEAFF; d_call: -; v_call: TRBV14; clone_size: -; j_call: TRBJ1-1
cdr3_nt: TGTGCCAGCAGGACGGAGGGGGCGGACTCATCCCTATACAATGAGCAGTTCTTC; cdr3_aa: CASRTEGADSSLYNEQFF; d_call: -; v_call: TRBV7-9; clone_size: few; j_call: TRBJ2-1
cdr3_nt: TGTGCCAGCAGCTTAGGACCAGGGACTGGGTACGAGCAGTACTTC; cdr3_aa: CASSLGPGTGYEQYF; d_call: -; v_call: TRBV7-9; clone_size: -; j_call: TRBJ2-7
cdr3_nt: TGTGCCAGCAGTTACTCGGTCGGCTCTAACTATGGCTACACCTTC; cdr3_aa: CASSYSVGSNYGYTF; d_call: -; v_call: TRBV6-5; clone_size: few; j_call: TRBJ1-2
cdr3_nt: TGTGCCAGCTCACCGGTGACGCCGTACGAGCAGTACTTC; cdr3_aa: CASSPVTPYEQYF; d_call: -; v_call: TRBV18; clone_size: few; j_call: TRBJ2-7
cdr3_nt: TGTGCCAGCAGCGATGGGCTACAAGAAAAACTGTTTTTT; cdr3_aa: CASSDGLQEKLFF; d_call: -; v_call: TRBV4-2; clone_size: few; j_call: TRBJ1-4
cdr3_nt: TGCGCCAGCAGTTGGGCCGTAGGGGGCAGCTATGGCTACACCTTC; cdr3_aa: CASSWAVGGSYGYTF; d_call: TRBD1; v_call: TRBV5-1; clone_size: -; j_call: TRBJ1-2
cdr3_nt: TGCGCCAGCAGCCATGACAGCCGATTACGTGGCTACACCTTC; cdr3_aa: CASSHDSRLRGYTF; d_call: -; v_call: TRBV4-1; clone_size: -; j_call: TRBJ1-2
cdr3_nt: TGTGCCAGCAGCAAAGACAGGGCCCGGGAAAAACTGTTTTTT; cdr3_aa: CASSKDRAREKLFF; d_call: TRBD1; v_call: TRBV5-4; clone_size: many; j_call: TRBJ1-4
cdr3_nt: TGTGCCAGCAGTAGGGTATCAGACTATGGCTACACCTTC; cdr3_aa: CASSRVSDYGYTF; d_call: -; v_call: TRBV6-5; clone_size: -; j_call: TRBJ1-2
cdr3_nt: TGCGCCAGCAGCCAAGGCTACCGCGGGACGAGCACAGATACGCAGTATTTT; cdr3_aa: CASSQGYRGTSTDTQYF; d_call: -; v_call: TRBV4-3; clone_size: -; j_call: TRBJ2-3
cdr3_nt: TGCGCCAGCAGCCAAGACCCAGGGCCCAGCACAGATACGCAGTATTTT; cdr3_aa: CASSQDPGPSTDTQYF; d_call: -; v_call: TRBV4-3; clone_size: few; j_call: TRBJ2-3
cdr3_nt: TGCAGCGTCCTCCTCAGGGGGGTGGCCTACGAGCAGTACTTC; cdr3_aa: CSVLLRGVAYEQYF; d_call: -; v_call: TRBV29-1; clone_size: few; j_call: TRBJ2-7
cdr3_nt: TGTGCCAGTAGTAAGACTAGCTCCTACAATGAGCAGTTCTTC; cdr3_aa: CASSKTSSYNEQFF; d_call: -; v_call: TRBV19; clone_size: few; j_call: TRBJ2-1
cdr3_nt: TGTGCCAGCAGCTCTCAGGGATACGAGCAGTACTTC; cdr3_aa: CASSSQGYEQYF; d_call: -; v_call: TRBV7-9; clone_size: few; j_call: TRBJ2-7
cdr3_nt: TGTGCCAGCAGCCGGCGAAATAGCGGACCCTACGAGCAGTACTTC; cdr3_aa: CASSRRNSGPYEQYF; d_call: -; v_call: TRBV5-6; clone_size: few; j_call: TRBJ2-7
cdr3_nt: TGTGCCAGCTCACCAGCCGGGACAGCCTACAATGAGCAGTTCTTC; cdr3_aa: CASSPAGTAYNEQFF; d_call: TRBD1; v_call: TRBV18; clone_size: -; j_call: TRBJ2-1
cdr3_nt: TGTGCCAGCAGCCTGGCGGAAAAGTACAATGAGCAGTTCTTC; cdr3_aa: CASSLAEKYNEQFF; d_call: -; v_call: TRBV7-2; clone_size: -; j_call: TRBJ2-1
cdr3_nt: TGCAGCGTCGGAAACCGGACAGGGCATAACACCATATATTTT; cdr3_aa: CSVGNRTGHNTIYF; d_call: TRBD1; v_call: TRBV29-1; clone_size: few; j_call: TRBJ1-3
cdr3_nt: TGTGCCAGCAGTTATCGCCTAGCGGGAGTCAATGAGCAGTTCTTC; cdr3_aa: CASSYRLAGVNEQFF; d_call: TRBD2; v_call: TRBV6-5; clone_size: -; j_call: TRBJ2-1
cdr3_nt: TGTGCCAGTAGCCCCGCCAGCCTAGTGGACCAGTACTTC; cdr3_aa: CASSPASLVDQYF; d_call: -; v_call: TRBV19; clone_size: -; j_call: TRBJ2-5
cdr3_nt: TGTGCCAGCAGCCACCCCGGGACGGAAAACACCATATATTTT; cdr3_aa: CASSHPGTENTIYF; d_call: -; v_call: TRBV5-4; clone_size: few; j_call: TRBJ1-3
cdr3_nt: TGTGCCAGCAGCCGCTCACAGGGCCTCACCTCTGGGGCCAACGTCCTGACTTTC; cdr3_aa: CASSRSQGLTSGANVLTF; d_call: -; v_call: TRBV7-9; clone_size: -; j_call: TRBJ2-6
cdr3_nt: TGCAGTGCTATCCTTGGAGAGACCCAGTACTTC; cdr3_aa: CSAILGETQYF; d_call: -; v_call: TRBV20-1; clone_size: -; j_call: TRBJ2-5
cdr3_nt: TGTGCCAGCAGTTCCGCGGGGAACACCGGGGAGCTGTTTTTT; cdr3_aa: CASSSAGNTGELFF; d_call: -; v_call: TRBV27; clone_size: -; j_call: TRBJ2-2
cdr3_nt: TGTGCCAGCGAAAGACTAGCGGGAGGAGGGAATACGCAGTATTTT; cdr3_aa: CASERLAGGGNTQYF; d_call: TRBD2; v_call: TRBV25-1; clone_size: few; j_call: TRBJ2-3
cdr3_nt: TGTGCCAGCAGTTTATTTCGGGTTGGATTGGGAGCTTTCTTT; cdr3_aa: CASSLFRVGLGAFF; d_call: -; v_call: TRBV28; clone_size: few; j_call: TRBJ1-1
cdr3_nt: TGTGCCAGCAGCACGGGGGGGGCTTCCTACGAGCAGTACTTC; cdr3_aa: CASSTGGASYEQYF; d_call: TRBD2; v_call: TRBV6-5; clone_size: few; j_call: TRBJ2-7
cdr3_nt: TGTGCCAGCAGTTTGGGACAGGCTGGGCCCCAGCATTTT; cdr3_aa: CASSLGQAGPQHF; d_call: TRBD1; v_call: TRBV28; clone_size: -; j_call: TRBJ1-5
cdr3_nt: TGTGCCAGCACCCGAGGGGCGGGAGGGTCCTACGAGCAGTACTTC; cdr3_aa: CASTRGAGGSYEQYF; d_call: TRBD2; v_call: TRBV6-5; clone_size: few; j_call: TRBJ2-7
cdr3_nt: TGTGCCAGCAGCCCGGGGGACTTTCTAAACACCGGGGAGCTGTTTTTT; cdr3_aa: CASSPGDFLNTGELFF; d_call: -; v_call: TRBV7-2; clone_size: -; j_call: TRBJ2-2
cdr3_nt: TGTGCCACCACCGGACACGGACTAGCGGGAGGAGAGCAGTACTTC; cdr3_aa: CATTGHGLAGGEQYF; d_call: TRBD2; v_call: TRBV7-2; clone_size: few; j_call: TRBJ2-7
cdr3_nt: TGTGCCAGCAGCGTCGCGGGACTAGCGAGACAAGAGACCCAGTACTTC; cdr3_aa: CASSVAGLARQETQYF; d_call: TRBD2; v_call: TRBV9; clone_size: -; j_call: TRBJ2-5
cdr3_nt: TGTGCCAGCAGTTTGTCGTACACGAACTACGAGCAGTACTTC; cdr3_aa: CASSLSYTNYEQYF; d_call: -; v_call: TRBV27; clone_size: few; j_call: TRBJ2-7
cdr3_nt: TGTGCCAGCAGCCGTTCAGGACTAGGCGTACGACATGAGCAGTTCTTC; cdr3_aa: CASSRSGLGVRHEQFF; d_call: TRBD2; v_call: TRBV11-2; clone_size: -; j_call: TRBJ2-1
cdr3_nt: TGTGCCAGTAGTATATCAAGGGACTACAATGAGCAGTTCTTC; cdr3_aa: CASSISRDYNEQFF; d_call: -; v_call: TRBV19; clone_size: -; j_call: TRBJ2-1
cdr3_nt: TGTGCCAGTAGTCTGGACGGCTACACCTTC; cdr3_aa: CASSLDGYTF; d_call: -; v_call: TRBV19; clone_size: few; j_call: TRBJ1-2
cdr3_nt: TGTGCCAGTAGTAGAAGTCAGACACAAGAGACCCAGTACTTC; cdr3_aa: CASSRSQTQETQYF; d_call: -; v_call: TRBV19; clone_size: few; j_call: TRBJ2-5